The rows below give T cell receptor beta chains drawn from one sample of a study of radiation and T cells in renal cell carcinoma. Profiled with immunoSEQ multiplex PCR; TCRdb holds only in-frame clones, not every one. The sample lists 130,000 or so clones, about 88% occurring once. The sequences come from blood, collected from a patient whose treatment included radiotherapy and nephrectomy. The receptors were sampled from a woman in her 50s with renal cell carcinoma. The CDR3 runs from the conserved cysteine through the conserved F or W. A D gene is named only where the DNA matches it firmly. The size field is filled for only some rows; it gives once, few, many or a size class.

DNA: TGCGCCAGCAGCTGGTCCCGGGACACCGAGCAGTACTTC
CDR3: CASSWSRDTEQYF
D: .
V: TRBV5-1
J: TRBJ2-7
size: .

DNA: TGCGCCAGCAGCTCCGAGCCGGGGGGCGCTATGTACAATGAGCAGTTCTTC
CDR3: CASSSEPGGAMYNEQFF
D: .
V: TRBV5-1
J: TRBJ2-1
size: once

DNA: TGTGCCACCAGCAGAGAAGGACTAGCGGGGGGGCAGACCGGGGAGCTGTTTTTT
CDR3: CATSREGLAGGQTGELFF
D: TRBD2
V: TRBV15
J: TRBJ2-2
size: .

DNA: TGTGCCAGCAGCCAAGATGACGGGGAGGACGAGCAGTACTTC
CDR3: CASSQDDGEDEQYF
D: .
V: TRBV4-2
J: TRBJ2-7
size: .

DNA: TGTGCCAGCAGTGTTGACAGGGCTGTCGCAGATACGCAGTATTTT
CDR3: CASSVDRAVADTQYF
D: TRBD1
V: TRBV6-1
J: TRBJ2-3
size: .

DNA: TGTGCCAGCAACCGCCAGGGTGAACCCACAGATACGCAGTATTTT
CDR3: CASNRQGEPTDTQYF
D: .
V: TRBV5-6
J: TRBJ2-3
size: .

DNA: TGTGCCACCATCCCCCAGGGGGGAGGAGACACTGAAGCTTTCTTT
CDR3: CATIPQGGGDTEAFF
D: TRBD1
V: TRBV18
J: TRBJ1-1
size: .

DNA: TGTGCCAGCTCGAACAGGGGAAAGCCGAACACTGAAGCTTTCTTT
CDR3: CASSNRGKPNTEAFF
D: TRBD1
V: TRBV18
J: TRBJ1-1
size: .

DNA: TGTGCCAGCAGCTTAGGAGGCACCTACGAGCAGTACTTC
CDR3: CASSLGGTYEQYF
D: .
V: TRBV7-3
J: TRBJ2-7
size: .

DNA: TGTGCCTGGAGTGTACCGGGGGGCTGGAGCAATCAGCCCCAGCATTTT
CDR3: CAWSVPGGWSNQPQHF
D: .
V: TRBV30
J: TRBJ1-5
size: few

DNA: TGTGCCAGCTCACCAGGGGGAATGGCTGAAGCTTTCTTT
CDR3: CASSPGGMAEAFF
D: .
V: TRBV18
J: TRBJ1-1
size: .

DNA: TGTGCCAGCAGCTTATCCCCTGCGGGCCGCGATTCACCCCTCCACTTT
CDR3: CASSLSPAGRDSPLHF
D: .
V: TRBV7-3
J: TRBJ1-6
size: .

DNA: TGCGCCAGCAGCCAAGTGGGCCTCTCTGGGGCCAACGTCCTGACTTTC
CDR3: CASSQVGLSGANVLTF
D: .
V: TRBV4-1
J: TRBJ2-6
size: .

DNA: TGTGCCAGTAGCATCGCCGGGGGGCTGAGCTCTGGGGCCAACGTCCTGACTTTC
CDR3: CASSIAGGLSSGANVLTF
D: .
V: TRBV19
J: TRBJ2-6
size: .

DNA: TGTGCCAGCAGCGTAGACGACAGGGGGCTGAATCAGCCCCAGCATTTT
CDR3: CASSVDDRGLNQPQHF
D: TRBD1
V: TRBV9
J: TRBJ1-5
size: .

DNA: TGCGCCAGCAGCTTGGCCGGGACAGGGGGTCACGAGCAGTACTTC
CDR3: CASSLAGTGGHEQYF
D: TRBD1
V: TRBV5-1
J: TRBJ2-7
size: .

DNA: TGTGCCAGCAGCTTAAGAGGGAACCCCTACGAGCAGTACTTC
CDR3: CASSLRGNPYEQYF
D: .
V: TRBV11-3
J: TRBJ2-7
size: .

DNA: TGTGCCAGCAGCGATATTGACTCCTACAATGAGCAGTTCTTC
CDR3: CASSDIDSYNEQFF
D: .
V: TRBV6-5
J: TRBJ2-1
size: once

DNA: TGTGCCAGTAGTATGGGACAGTTTTCACCCCTCCACTTT
CDR3: CASSMGQFSPLHF
D: TRBD1
V: TRBV19
J: TRBJ1-6
size: .

DNA: TGTGCCAGCAGCGGACTTACAGTCCCTAAAGCTTTCTTT
CDR3: CASSGLTVPKAFF
D: .
V: TRBV9
J: TRBJ1-1
size: .

DNA: TGTGCCAGCAGAGTTGGACAGCCCTATGGCTACACCTTC
CDR3: CASRVGQPYGYTF
D: .
V: TRBV7-2
J: TRBJ1-2
size: .

DNA: TGTGCCAGCAGCTTAAACAGGGGACGGTCTGAAGCTTTCTTT
CDR3: CASSLNRGRSEAFF
D: TRBD1
V: TRBV5-6
J: TRBJ1-1
size: .

DNA: TGTGCCGCCGCGGAGGGGGATTATGGCTACACCTTC
CDR3: CAAAEGDYGYTF
D: .
V: TRBV10-3
J: TRBJ1-2
size: .

DNA: TGTGCCAGCAGCTTACCGCTAGCGGGGGGTGCTATCGATGAGCAGTTCTTC
CDR3: CASSLPLAGGAIDEQFF
D: TRBD2
V: TRBV7-2
J: TRBJ2-1
size: .

DNA: TGCGCCAGCAGCTTGGCCGCCTACGGTGGCTCTGGAAACACCATATATTTT
CDR3: CASSLAAYGGSGNTIYF
D: .
V: TRBV5-1
J: TRBJ1-3
size: .

DNA: TGTGCCAGCAGTGATGTGGGATCGATGCGCTCCTATAATTCACCCCTCCACTTT
CDR3: CASSDVGSMRSYNSPLHF
D: .
V: TRBV6-1
J: TRBJ1-6
size: .

DNA: TGTGCCAGCAGCTTCCAGGGTGGAAACACCATATATTTT
CDR3: CASSFQGGNTIYF
D: .
V: TRBV7-9
J: TRBJ1-3
size: .

DNA: TGTGCCAGCTCACCACAGGCCGGAGATACGCAGTATTTT
CDR3: CASSPQAGDTQYF
D: .
V: TRBV18
J: TRBJ2-3
size: .

DNA: TGTGCCTGGACCAGAAACCCGTACGGTGAGCAGTTCTTC
CDR3: CAWTRNPYGEQFF
D: .
V: TRBV30
J: TRBJ2-1
size: .

DNA: TGCGCCAGCAGCCAAGAGAGGCGGGGAACGGGATCTTACACCTTC
CDR3: CASSQERRGTGSYTF
D: .
V: TRBV4-3
J: TRBJ1-2
size: .

DNA: TGTGCCTGGATTACAGGGGGAGGCACTGAAGCTTTCTTT
CDR3: CAWITGGGTEAFF
D: TRBD1
V: TRBV30
J: TRBJ1-1
size: .

DNA: TGTGCCAGCAGCCAAATCGGGGGGAGTACAGATACGCAGTATTTT
CDR3: CASSQIGGSTDTQYF
D: TRBD2
V: TRBV14
J: TRBJ2-3
size: .

DNA: TGTGCCAGCAGCCCGGCCGGGACAGGGCAAGAGACCCAGTACTTC
CDR3: CASSPAGTGQETQYF
D: TRBD1
V: TRBV5-4
J: TRBJ2-5
size: .

DNA: TGTGCCAGCACAGGAAGGGACGGTAGCAATCAGCCCCAGCATTTT
CDR3: CASTGRDGSNQPQHF
D: .
V: TRBV6-1
J: TRBJ1-5
size: .

DNA: TGTGCCAGTAGTCCCCTGACAGGGAGGTCCGGACCCCAGCATTTT
CDR3: CASSPLTGRSGPQHF
D: TRBD1
V: TRBV19
J: TRBJ1-5
size: .

DNA: TGTGCCAGTAGTATTCCTAGGAATACAGATACGCAGTATTTT
CDR3: CASSIPRNTDTQYF
D: .
V: TRBV19
J: TRBJ2-3
size: .

DNA: TGCGCCAGCCGGCAGAGCTATGGCTACACCTTC
CDR3: CASRQSYGYTF
D: .
V: TRBV10-2
J: TRBJ1-2
size: .

DNA: TGTGCCAGCAGCAGCGGGGGGCGCCAAGCTTTCTTT
CDR3: CASSSGGRQAFF
D: .
V: TRBV7-3
J: TRBJ1-1
size: .

DNA: TGTGCCAGCTCACCAGGGCCGGATCAGCCCCAGCATTTT
CDR3: CASSPGPDQPQHF
D: .
V: TRBV18
J: TRBJ1-5
size: .

DNA: TGCGCCAGCAGCCACCCCGGGGCGAACACCGGGGAGCTGTTTTTT
CDR3: CASSHPGANTGELFF
D: .
V: TRBV4-1
J: TRBJ2-2
size: few

DNA: TGCGCCAGCAGCTTGCCAGGCCCGCCGGGTGACACCATATATTTT
CDR3: CASSLPGPPGDTIYF
D: .
V: TRBV5-1
J: TRBJ1-3
size: .

DNA: TGTGCCTGGGATAGGGGGTTTGACACCGGGGAGCTGTTTTTT
CDR3: CAWDRGFDTGELFF
D: .
V: TRBV30
J: TRBJ2-2
size: .